These 21 T cell receptor beta chains were all obtained from the same sample, sequenced in a study of blood T cells in healthy people across ages. Primers used in a second PCR of roughly 7 to 11 cycles were a sample-barcoded 5' primer and a J-beta primer mix. In TCRdb, the 5' RACE reads were re-called with MiXCR into one record per CDR3 protein. The sample consists of hundreds of thousands of distinct CDR3 sequences, around 45% of them appearing once. Sequencing was done on a sample of blood. All receptors come from a man between 60 and 75 years old in good health.

V is TRBV9 and J is TRBJ2-3; TRBD1 agrees at 9 bases. This CDR3 region has 17 residues. Germline lookup yields CDR1 SGDLS and CDR2 YYNGEE. With 0 bases clipped from V and 3 bases from J, the junction kept 8 bases outside the gene matches. The CDR3 loop reads CASSVVHRGPGTDTQYF. In DNA, the CDR3 is TGTGCCAGCAGCGTAGTCCACAGGGGGCCGGGGACAGATACGCAGTATTTT.

This rearrangement joins TRBV10-3 to TRBJ2-7; TRBD2 aligns across 15 bases. The DNA end is a closer match to TRBJ2-5, so the J assignment may be wrong. The CDR3 covers 17 residues. Germline V lookup: CDR1 ENHRY, CDR2 SYGVKD. This CDR3 reads CAISPGLAGGLRETQYF. CDR3 DNA sequence: TGTGCCATCAGTCCCGGACTAGCGGGGGGGCTTCGAGAGACCCAGTACTTC.

The CDR3 DNA reads TGTGCCAGCGGCGAAAGACAGTCATATTCCTACAATGAGCAGTTCTTC. Protein product: CASGERQSYSYNEQFF. The chain uses TRBV6-2 or TRBV6-3 and TRBJ2-1; weak D call: TRBD1 (5 bases). V was shortened by 8 bases and J by 1 base, with 18 bases between the two germline ends. CDR1 and CDR2 from the germline V gene are MNHEY and SVGEGT. This CDR3 comprises 16 residues.

In its sample, this clonotype was seen many times. The gene calls are TRBV20-1 and TRBJ1-2, with 9 nucleotides matching TRBD1. The length of the CDR3 is 16 residues. Per germline, CDR1 DFQATT and CDR2 SNEGSKA (reference sequence). Trimming at V came to 6 bases and at J to 4 bases, leaving 15 bases not matched to a gene. DNA for the CDR3: TGCAGTGCCCAACTGGGCTCGGGACAGGGAGGCTATGGCTACACCTTC. As protein: CSAQLGSGQGGYGYTF.

Only a few counts were recorded for this clonotype. The chain joins TRBV29-1 to TRBJ2-3; TRBD1 aligns across 7 bases. Germline V gene lookup returns CDR1 SQVTM and CDR2 ANQGSEA. The CDR3 length is 16 residues. V was pared by 0 bases and J by 6 bases, with 12 bases of the junction left unmatched. The CDR3 nucleotides are TGCAGCGTTGAAGATTACAGGACAGGCCTTCGGGATACGCAGTATTTT. Its translation: CSVEDYRTGLRDTQYF.

This clonotype appeared a few times. The chain couples TRBV7-2 to TRBJ2-5; D tentatively fits TRBD1 or TRBD2 (5 bases each). CDR1 SGHTA and CDR2 FQGNSA come from the germline V gene. This CDR3 comprises 14 residues. V was cut by 5 bases and J by 1 base, with 11 bases left in between. CDR3 sequence (DNA): TGTGCCAGCAGCGCCGGGACGGCCCAAGAGACCCAGTACTTC. It yields the protein CASSAGTAQETQYF.

The J gene is TRBJ2-7, the V gene TRBV20-1, with 14 bases that match TRBD2. Germline V gene lookup returns CDR1 DFQATT and CDR2 SNEGSKA (reference sequence). V shed 3 bases, J shed 8 bases, and the junction held 6 bases outside the gene matches. This CDR3 is built from 14 residues. CDR3 coding DNA: TGCAGTGCTAGTCATCGGACTAGCGGGGGGAAGCAGTACTTC. Amino acid sequence: CSASHRTSGGKQYF.

In this sample, this clonotype turned up a few times. The V gene is TRBV6-5, the J gene TRBJ1-1; D possibly corresponds to TRBD1 (5 bases). V was cut by 7 bases and J by 1 base, with 16 bases left in between. Germline-derived CDR1 and CDR2 are MNHEY and SVGAGI. There are 15 residues in the CDR3. The CDR3 reads CASTISGVWNTEAFF. DNA for the CDR3: TGTGCCAGCACCATCTCGGGGGTTTGGAACACTGAAGCTTTCTTT.

This clonotype was seen once. This chain links TRBV6-2 or TRBV6-3 with TRBJ2-1, with TRBD1 identical over 11 bases. Germline assignment: CDR1 MNHEY and CDR2 SVGEGT. This CDR3 has 16 residues. V shed 5 bases, J shed 5 bases, and the junction held 8 bases outside the gene matches. Here the CDR3 reads CASSGTGGKRDNEQFF. The DNA for the CDR3 is TGTGCCAGCAGTGGGACAGGGGGAAAAAGGGACAATGAGCAGTTCTTC.

This clonotype was detected once. This rearrangement joins TRBV5-6 to TRBJ1-4; weak D call: TRBD1 (6 bases). CDR3 length: 19 amino acids. Germline V gene sequence: CDR1 SGHDT, CDR2 YYEEEE. V was trimmed by 4 bases and J by 1 base, leaving 23 bases between them. CDR3: CASSRALRSQGRTNEKLFF. In DNA form, the CDR3 reads TGTGCCAGCAGCCGCGCACTACGCTCACAGGGACGAACTAATGAAAAACTGTTTTTT.

The J gene is TRBJ2-5, the V gene TRBV7-2, with D possibly matching TRBD2 (7 bases). V was shortened by 4 bases and J by 0 bases, with 15 bases between the two germline ends. This CDR3 has 16 residues. Germline CDR1 and CDR2: SGHTA and FQGNSA. The CDR3 nucleotides are TGTGCCAGCAGCTGGGGCGCGGGGGCGTACCAAGAGACCCAGTACTTC. Amino acid sequence: CASSWGAGAYQETQYF.

This clonotype appeared once. The chain links TRBV12-3 or TRBV12-4 to TRBJ2-3; no reliable D call. V lost 4 bases and J lost 0, with 11 bases in between. This CDR3 has 15 residues. CDR3 DNA: TGTGCCAGCAGTTATTCGGCAGAAAGCACAGATACGCAGTATTTT. Translation: CASSYSAESTDTQYF.

The chain uses TRBV30 and TRBJ1-5; 7 nucleotides agree with TRBD1. CDR1 GTSNPN and CDR2 SVGIG come from the germline V gene (reference sequence). This CDR3 comprises 15 residues. The junction had 11 bases not matched to a gene; V was cut back by 5 bases and J by 4 bases. CDR3: CAWGPGQKLNQPQHF. The CDR3 DNA reads TGTGCCTGGGGTCCGGGACAGAAGCTTAATCAGCCCCAGCATTTT.

CDR3 coding DNA: TGTGCCAGCAGCTTAGGACAGTTTTACACCGGGGAGCTGTTTTTT. This codes for CASSLGQFYTGELFF. The chain uses TRBV7-2 and TRBJ2-2, with a possible D match to TRBD1 (5 bases). This CDR3 has 15 amino acids. V was shortened by 1 base and J by 3 bases, with 9 bases between the two germline ends. Germline CDR1 is SGHTA and CDR2 is FQGNSA.

The rearrangement joins TRBV20-1 to TRBJ2-4; 7 positions match TRBD1. The end of the DNA is better explained by TRBJ2-5, so the J call may be wrong. Germline V gene data show CDR1 as DFQATT and CDR2 as SNEGSKA (reference sequence). This CDR3 contains 15 residues. This CDR3 is CSARRPTGYQETQYF. CDR3 coding DNA: TGCAGTGCTAGAAGGCCGACAGGGTACCAAGAGACCCAGTACTTC.

This rearrangement joins TRBV24-1 to TRBJ2-1; 14 bases match TRBD2. Germline CDR1 reads KGHDR; CDR2 reads SFDVKD. The CDR3 is made up of 19 amino acids. With 3 bases clipped from V and 9 bases from J, the junction kept 15 bases outside the gene matches. The CDR3, as DNA: TGTGCCACCAGTGATAAGATGGGACTAGCGGGGGAATTCAGGGGTGAGCAGTTCTTC. Translated, it gives CATSDKMGLAGEFRGEQFF.

This clonotype has only a few counts. The V gene is TRBV7-2, the J gene TRBJ2-7; 9 bases are shared with TRBD2. Per germline, CDR1 SGHTA and CDR2 FQGNSA. V gave up 4 bases and J gave up 7 bases; unmatched junction bases: 11. The CDR3 covers 15 residues. CDR3 sequence (DNA): TGTGCCAGCAGCTCCTCCAGCGGGGGGATGTGGGAGCAGTACTTC. Encoded protein: CASSSSSGGMWEQYF.

The chain couples TRBV29-1 to TRBJ1-5; D perhaps matches TRBD1 (5 bases). The germline gives CDR1 SQVTM, CDR2 ANQGSEA. Trimming shortened V by 4 bases and J by 5 bases, and 15 bases separated the two germline ends. The CDR3 loop spans 14 amino acids. CDR3 residues: CSVGEGARDQPQHF. For the CDR3, the DNA is TGCAGCGTTGGAGAAGGGGCGAGAGATCAGCCCCAGCATTTT.

This clonotype was recorded once. J is TRBJ1-2 and V is TRBV12-3 or TRBV12-4; a possible D gene is TRBD1 (5 bases). Trimming pared 4 bases from V and 0 bases from J, leaving 12 bases between. CDR3 length: 15 residues. In DNA, the CDR3 is TGTGCCAGCAGTTATCGGGGGATGGCTAACTATGGCTACACCTTC. As protein: CASSYRGMANYGYTF.

This clonotype was counted at least ten times. The chain joins TRBV2 to TRBJ1-4; 7 bases line up with TRBD1. The CDR3 covers 15 residues. Germline trimming cut 6 bases from V and 0 bases from J; bases unmatched to any gene: 4. CDR1 SNHLY and CDR2 FYNNEI come from the germline V gene. The CDR3 is CASRGTAATNEKLFF. In nucleotides, the CDR3 is TGTGCCAGCAGGGGGACAGCTGCAACTAATGAAAAACTGTTTTTT.

The V gene is TRBV7-9, the J gene TRBJ2-1; a weak D match, TRBD2 (5 bases). Trimming removed 5 bases from V and 7 bases from J, with 9 bases in between. CDR3 length: 12 amino acids. From germline, CDR1 is SEHNR and CDR2 FQNEAQ (reference sequence). CDR3 DNA sequence: TGTGCCAGCAGCCGGGATAATAATGAGCAGTTCTTC. Its translation: CASSRDNNEQFF.